Listed below are T cell receptor beta chains from one sample, sequenced in a study of blood T cell repertoires in COVID-19. Sequenced by immunoSEQ multiplex PCR; TCRdb stores in-frame clones only, minus some. In the table there are about 80,000 clones, under 85% of which are singletons. Sample: peripheral blood. The receptors stem from a human donor in a cohort sampled during active COVID-19. Each CDR3 is given with its conserved first and last residue. The D gene is left open where the match is weak. Clone size, where shown, is once, few, many, or a class for clones that have expanded.

d_call: .
v_call: TRBV6-6
j_call: TRBJ2-3
clone_size: .
cdr3_aa: CASSYDFPSTDTQYF
cdr3_nt: TGTGCCAGCAGTTACGACTTCCCTAGCACAGATACGCAGTATTTT

d_call: TRBD1
v_call: TRBV5-4
j_call: TRBJ2-5
clone_size: .
cdr3_aa: CASTVGTGAETQYF
cdr3_nt: TGTGCCAGCACTGTAGGGACAGGGGCCGAGACCCAGTACTTC

d_call: TRBD1
v_call: TRBV7-8
j_call: TRBJ1-2
clone_size: once
cdr3_aa: CASSLGGQGARMNGYTF
cdr3_nt: TGTGCCAGCAGCTTAGGGGGACAGGGGGCAAGGATGAATGGCTACACCTTC

d_call: .
v_call: TRBV9
j_call: TRBJ2-7
clone_size: .
cdr3_aa: CASSADWAGEQYF
cdr3_nt: TGTGCCAGCAGCGCGGATTGGGCGGGCGAGCAGTACTTC

d_call: TRBD1
v_call: TRBV7-9
j_call: TRBJ1-3
clone_size: few
cdr3_aa: CASSTGAGNTIYF
cdr3_nt: TGTGCCAGCAGCACAGGGGCTGGAAACACCATATATTTT

d_call: .
v_call: TRBV6-5
j_call: TRBJ2-1
clone_size: .
cdr3_aa: CASMIGQPYYNEQFF
cdr3_nt: TGTGCCAGCATGATCGGACAGCCCTACTACAATGAGCAGTTCTTC

d_call: .
v_call: TRBV30
j_call: TRBJ1-4
clone_size: .
cdr3_aa: CAWSKQGGNEKLFF
cdr3_nt: TGTGCCTGGAGTAAACAGGGCGGGAATGAAAAACTGTTTTTT

d_call: .
v_call: TRBV7-9
j_call: TRBJ2-1
clone_size: .
cdr3_aa: CASRQGLVHNEQFF
cdr3_nt: TGTGCCAGCAGGCAGGGGTTAGTCCACAATGAGCAGTTCTTC

d_call: TRBD2
v_call: TRBV27
j_call: TRBJ2-3
clone_size: .
cdr3_aa: CASSLAGLAGRDTQYF
cdr3_nt: TGTGCCAGCAGTTTGGCGGGACTAGCAGGACGAGATACGCAGTATTTT

d_call: TRBD2
v_call: TRBV7-6
j_call: TRBJ2-1
clone_size: .
cdr3_aa: CASSLEGTSATYNEQFF
cdr3_nt: TGTGCCAGCAGCTTAGAGGGGACTAGCGCCACCTACAATGAGCAGTTCTTC

d_call: .
v_call: TRBV5-6
j_call: TRBJ2-1
clone_size: few
cdr3_aa: CASSLASGMEQFF
cdr3_nt: TGTGCCAGCAGCTTGGCCTCGGGGATGGAGCAGTTCTTC

d_call: .
v_call: TRBV5-3
j_call: TRBJ2-7
clone_size: .
cdr3_aa: CARSQSPYEQYF
cdr3_nt: TGTGCCAGAAGCCAAAGCCCCTACGAGCAGTACTTC

d_call: .
v_call: TRBV7-2
j_call: TRBJ2-2
clone_size: .
cdr3_aa: CASSRLAGKPRGELFF
cdr3_nt: TGTGCCAGCAGCCGTCTTGCGGGGAAGCCTAGGGGGGAGCTGTTTTTT

d_call: .
v_call: TRBV11-3
j_call: TRBJ2-3
clone_size: .
cdr3_aa: CASSQGVDRFTDTQYF
cdr3_nt: TGTGCCAGCAGCCAAGGGGTGGATCGTTTCACAGATACGCAGTATTTT

d_call: .
v_call: TRBV5-1
j_call: TRBJ2-3
clone_size: .
cdr3_aa: CASSLVGADTQYF
cdr3_nt: TGCGCCAGCAGCTTGGTCGGGGCAGATACGCAGTATTTT

d_call: TRBD1
v_call: TRBV12-3/TRBV12-4
j_call: TRBJ2-3
clone_size: .
cdr3_aa: CASSKTGTDTQYF
cdr3_nt: TGTGCCAGCAGTAAGACAGGGACAGATACGCAGTATTTT

d_call: TRBD2
v_call: TRBV5-1
j_call: TRBJ2-1
clone_size: .
cdr3_aa: CASSLTGSGTFAEQFF
cdr3_nt: TGCGCCAGCAGCTTGACTGGCAGCGGGACCTTCGCTGAGCAGTTCTTC

d_call: .
v_call: TRBV7-2
j_call: TRBJ2-5
clone_size: .
cdr3_aa: CASSPRGETQYF
cdr3_nt: TGTGCCAGCAGCCCCCGGGGGGAGACCCAGTACTTC

d_call: .
v_call: TRBV2
j_call: TRBJ1-1
clone_size: .
cdr3_aa: CASSVRQGNTEAFF
cdr3_nt: TGTGCCAGCAGTGTACGGCAGGGGAACACTGAAGCTTTCTTT

d_call: .
v_call: TRBV28
j_call: TRBJ2-7
clone_size: .
cdr3_aa: CASSLARARGYEQYF
cdr3_nt: TGTGCCAGCAGTTTAGCCAGGGCCAGGGGCTACGAGCAGTACTTC

d_call: .
v_call: TRBV28
j_call: TRBJ1-4
clone_size: .
cdr3_aa: CASSLSRGPTNEKLFF
cdr3_nt: TGTGCCAGCAGTTTATCCAGGGGCCCAACTAATGAAAAACTGTTTTTT

d_call: .
v_call: TRBV18
j_call: TRBJ2-6
clone_size: once
cdr3_aa: CASSREVGDSGANVLTF
cdr3_nt: TGTGCCAGCTCACGGGAAGTAGGGGACTCTGGGGCCAACGTCCTGACTTTC

d_call: .
v_call: TRBV4-2
j_call: TRBJ2-7
clone_size: .
cdr3_aa: CASARQDLLDEQYF
cdr3_nt: TGTGCCAGCGCTCGACAGGATCTTTTAGACGAGCAGTACTTC

d_call: TRBD2
v_call: TRBV3-1/TRBV3-2
j_call: TRBJ2-3
clone_size: once
cdr3_aa: CASSQSSGRATDTQYF
cdr3_nt: TGTGCCAGCAGCCAATCTAGTGGGAGGGCCACAGATACGCAGTATTTT

d_call: .
v_call: TRBV27
j_call: TRBJ1-1
clone_size: .
cdr3_aa: CASSSSFTEAFF
cdr3_nt: TGTGCCAGCAGTTCTAGTTTCACTGAAGCTTTCTTT

d_call: TRBD2
v_call: TRBV19
j_call: TRBJ2-3
clone_size: .
cdr3_aa: CASSGLAAGDTQYF
cdr3_nt: TGTGCCAGTAGCGGACTAGCGGCAGGAGATACGCAGTATTTT

d_call: TRBD1
v_call: TRBV5-1
j_call: TRBJ1-1
clone_size: .
cdr3_aa: CASKGTGVNTEAFF
cdr3_nt: TGCGCCAGCAAAGGGACAGGAGTGAACACTGAAGCTTTCTTT

d_call: TRBD1
v_call: TRBV5-6
j_call: TRBJ2-3
clone_size: .
cdr3_aa: CASRFYAGGFGDTQYF
cdr3_nt: TGTGCCAGCAGATTTTACGCAGGGGGCTTTGGGGATACGCAGTATTTT

d_call: .
v_call: TRBV27
j_call: TRBJ2-2
clone_size: .
cdr3_aa: CASSLPNTGELFF
cdr3_nt: TGTGCCAGCAGTCTCCCGAACACCGGGGAGCTGTTTTTT

d_call: .
v_call: TRBV9
j_call: TRBJ1-6
clone_size: .
cdr3_aa: CASSEWRGSYNSPLHF
cdr3_nt: TGTGCCAGCAGCGAGTGGAGGGGCTCCTATAATTCACCCCTCCACTTT

d_call: .
v_call: TRBV7-3
j_call: TRBJ2-3
clone_size: .
cdr3_aa: CASSLASSTDTQYF
cdr3_nt: TGTGCCAGCAGCTTGGCTAGCTCCACAGATACGCAGTATTTT

d_call: .
v_call: TRBV7-3
j_call: TRBJ1-1
clone_size: .
cdr3_aa: CASSPGRGTEAFF
cdr3_nt: TGTGCCAGCAGCCCCGGACGGGGGACTGAAGCTTTCTTT

d_call: .
v_call: TRBV7-8
j_call: TRBJ1-6
clone_size: .
cdr3_aa: CASSTRRGVNNSPLHF
cdr3_nt: TGTGCCAGCAGCACTCGCCGGGGGGTGAATAATTCACCCCTCCACTTT

d_call: .
v_call: TRBV7-6
j_call: TRBJ1-1
clone_size: .
cdr3_aa: CASSRRSGTFEAFF
cdr3_nt: TGTGCCAGCAGCCGAAGGAGCGGAACCTTTGAAGCTTTCTTT

d_call: TRBD2
v_call: TRBV11-2
j_call: TRBJ2-2
clone_size: few
cdr3_aa: CASSPIAGGPGTGELFF
cdr3_nt: TGTGCCAGCAGCCCTATAGCGGGGGGCCCCGGCACCGGGGAGCTGTTTTTT

d_call: TRBD1
v_call: TRBV2
j_call: TRBJ1-2
clone_size: once
cdr3_aa: CASRGQGGYGYTF
cdr3_nt: TGTGCCAGCAGGGGACAGGGCGGCTATGGCTACACCTTC

d_call: .
v_call: TRBV6-1
j_call: TRBJ1-1
clone_size: .
cdr3_aa: CASSEGAGNTEAFF
cdr3_nt: TGTGCCAGCAGTGAAGGGGCTGGGAACACTGAAGCTTTCTTT

d_call: TRBD2
v_call: TRBV28
j_call: TRBJ2-7
clone_size: .
cdr3_aa: CASSLGGGSSYEQYF
cdr3_nt: TGTGCCAGCAGTTTAGGCGGGGGGAGCTCCTACGAGCAGTACTTC

d_call: .
v_call: TRBV2
j_call: TRBJ1-6
clone_size: .
cdr3_aa: CASTGGSYNSPLHF
cdr3_nt: TGTGCCAGCACTGGGGGGTCTTATAATTCACCCCTCCACTTT

d_call: .
v_call: TRBV19
j_call: TRBJ1-5
clone_size: .
cdr3_aa: CASSMSQGYGNQPQHF
cdr3_nt: TGTGCCAGTAGTATGAGCCAGGGATACGGCAATCAGCCCCAGCATTTT

d_call: .
v_call: TRBV19
j_call: TRBJ1-4
clone_size: .
cdr3_aa: CASRDRGTTNEKLFF
cdr3_nt: TGTGCCAGTAGAGACCGGGGAACAACTAATGAAAAACTGTTTTTT

d_call: .
v_call: TRBV5-4
j_call: TRBJ1-2
clone_size: .
cdr3_aa: CASSLIWQDNYGYTF
cdr3_nt: TGTGCCAGCAGCTTAATCTGGCAGGATAACTATGGCTACACCTTC

d_call: TRBD2
v_call: TRBV9
j_call: TRBJ2-3
clone_size: .
cdr3_aa: CASSVEAGASTDTQYF
cdr3_nt: TGTGCCAGCAGCGTAGAGGCGGGAGCTAGCACAGATACGCAGTATTTT

d_call: .
v_call: TRBV21-1
j_call: TRBJ2-2
clone_size: .
cdr3_aa: CASSRAQREIGELFF
cdr3_nt: TGTGCCAGCAGCAGAGCCCAGCGGGAGATCGGGGAGCTGTTTTTT

d_call: .
v_call: TRBV7-3
j_call: TRBJ2-3
clone_size: .
cdr3_aa: CASSPGGGARTDTQYF
cdr3_nt: TGTGCCAGCAGCCCCGGCGGCGGGGCCCGCACAGATACGCAGTATTTT

d_call: .
v_call: TRBV11-2
j_call: TRBJ2-3
clone_size: .
cdr3_aa: CASSLAGAGATQYF
cdr3_nt: TGTGCCAGCAGCTTAGCAGGGGCTGGGGCTACGCAGTATTTT